This TCR beta chain was captured by sequencing in a study of cytomegalovirus exposure and HLA in healthy donors. Germline CDR1 and CDR2: LNHDA and SQIVND (reference sequence). V lost 4 bases to trimming and J lost 7 bases, with 10 bases between them. The CDR3 is 12 amino acids. Use of 60 Vbeta and 13 Jbeta primers characterized the PCR. This table comes from immunoSEQ multiplex PCR, and its TCRdb copy is limited to in-frame clones, with some not included. The data contain more than 150,000 clones, around 80% of them singletons. Sequencing was carried out using PBMCs. The gene calls are TRBV19 and TRBJ1-2; D unclear. This sequence was found in a woman younger than 45 in good health and CMV-seropositive. Here the CDR3 reads CASSSRNSGYTF. The CDR3, as DNA: TGTGCCAGTAGTAGCCGGAACAGTGGCTACACCTTC.